One sample yielded the 10 T cell receptor beta chains listed below, sequenced in a study of blood T cell repertoires in COVID-19. The data were produced by immunoSEQ multiplex PCR, yet TCRdb's version contains in-frame clones alone and is incomplete. The data contain 230,000 or so clones, roughly 85% of them singletons. Input material: PBMCs or T cells enriched from blood (not recorded which). The source of these receptors is a woman in her fifties or sixties who had been exposed to COVID-19.

This clone turned up a few times. J is TRBJ2-7 and V is TRBV5-6; D possibly corresponds to TRBD2 (6 bases). CDR1 is SGHDT and CDR2 is YYEEEE in the germline V gene. Trimming removed 1 base at V and 2 bases at J, with 19 bases between. There are 17 residues in the CDR3. CDR3 amino acids: CASSLTPQRASAYEQYF. The CDR3 DNA reads TGTGCCAGCAGCTTGACCCCGCAGAGGGCTAGCGCCTACGAGCAGTACTTC.

The chain has TRBV27 and TRBJ1-5; 9 bases align to TRBD1. The germline V gene has CDR1 MNHEY and CDR2 SMNVEV (reference sequence). This CDR3 has 15 residues. The V gene end was trimmed by 6 bases and the J gene end by 7 bases; junction bases not matched to a gene: 10. CDR3 sequence reads: CASSRTGDFGQPQHF. The CDR3 DNA sequence: TGTGCCAGCAGCCGGACAGGGGATTTCGGACAGCCCCAGCATTTT.

V and J are TRBV27 and TRBJ1-1; D possibly corresponds to TRBD1 (5 bases). CDR1 MNHEY and CDR2 SMNVEV come from the germline V gene (reference sequence). V was cut by 6 bases and J by 1 base, with 12 bases left in between. The CDR3 length is 14 residues. CDR3 region: CASRGDGGNTEAFF. DNA for the CDR3: TGTGCCAGCAGGGGCGACGGGGGGAACACTGAAGCTTTCTTT.

The V and J genes are TRBV7-8 and TRBJ1-4; TRBD1 agrees at 8 bases. The germline V gene has CDR1 SGHVS and CDR2 FQNEAQ. The CDR3 is made up of 12 amino acids. The V gene end was trimmed by 5 bases and the J gene end by 10 bases; junction bases not matched to a gene: 3. Here the CDR3 reads CASSPGTGKLFF. The CDR3 region has the DNA TGTGCCAGCAGCCCCGGGACAGGAAAACTGTTTTTT.

V and J are TRBV4-3 and TRBJ2-3; D is uncertain. CDR3 size: 17 residues. The germline V and J ends were trimmed by 0 bases and 4 bases, with 17 bases remaining between them. Per the germline V gene, CDR1 is LGHNA and CDR2 is YSLEER. This CDR3 reads CASSQDPAGGTSDTQYF. The CDR3, as DNA: TGCGCCAGCAGCCAAGATCCCGCCGGCGGCACTTCAGATACGCAGTATTTT.

The CDR3 spells CASSSSRTNTGELFF. The CDR3 nucleotides read TGTGCCAGCAGCTCCAGCAGGACTAACACCGGGGAGCTGTTTTTT. The J gene is TRBJ2-2, the V gene TRBV5-6; TRBD2 is a possible D gene (5 bases). V dropped 3 bases and J dropped 2 bases, with 11 bases sitting between them. The CDR3 consists of 15 residues. The germline V gene encodes CDR1 SGHDT and CDR2 YYEEEE. Full variable domain (outside the CDR3, taken from reference TRBV5-6 and TRBJ2-2): DAGVTQSPTHLIKTRGQQVTLRCSPKSGHDTVSWYQQALGQGPQFIFQYYEEEERQRGNFPDRFSGHQFPNYSSELNVNALLLGDSALYLCASSSSRTNTGELFFGEGSRLTVL.

This chain joins TRBV7-7 and TRBJ1-2; 7 bases fit TRBD1. The CDR3 length is 16 residues. Germline-derived CDR1 and CDR2 are SSHAT and FNYEAQ (reference sequence). With V trimmed by 5 bases and J by 6 bases, 15 bases remained unmatched. The CDR3 reads CASSPRRLGQSDGYTF. For the CDR3, the DNA is TGTGCCAGCAGCCCCCGTCGCTTGGGACAGTCGGATGGCTACACCTTC.

The rearrangement uses TRBV7-2 and TRBJ2-7, with 9 bases identical to TRBD1. This CDR3 contains 17 residues. The V segment lost 4 bases and the J segment 5 bases; nucleotides outside the gene matches: 15. Per germline, CDR1 SGHTA and CDR2 FQGNSA. In DNA, the CDR3 is TGTGCCAGCAGCTCCTCTCCCATCGGGACAGGGTCCAACGAGCAGTACTTC. This translates into CASSSSPIGTGSNEQYF.

V is TRBV29-1 and J is TRBJ1-1, with 7 positions matching TRBD1. This CDR3 region has 14 residues. V lost 6 bases and J lost 1; bases outside the gene matches: 8. The V gene's germline CDR1 is SQVTM and CDR2 ANQGSEA. DNA of the CDR3: TGCAGCGTATCCACGGACAGGCGGAACACTGAAGCTTTCTTT. Translation gives CSVSTDRRNTEAFF.

This CDR3 reads CASSLPGTDTQYF. The CDR3 region has the DNA TGCGCCAGCAGCTTGCCGGGTACAGATACGCAGTATTTT. The rearrangement joins TRBV5-1 to TRBJ2-3; D gene unclear. V lost 1 base and J lost 3, with 6 bases in between. This CDR3 region has 13 residues. Germline CDR1 is SGHRS and CDR2 is YFSETQ.